Following are 2 T cell receptor beta chains from one sample sequenced in a study of OX40 agonist ivuxolimab in advanced cancers. TCRdb's copy holds only in-frame clones and misses some; the assay was immunoSEQ multiplex PCR. The table includes 40,000 to 50,000 clones, 70% to 90% detected once. Sequencing was performed on CD4+ or CD8+ T cells sorted from blood, taken in a trial of the OX40 agonist ivuxolimab. The receptors shown here come from an adult with an advanced solid tumor such as melanoma, head and neck, liver or kidney cancer.

The CDR3: CASSEWGLAGGELFF. CDR3 in DNA: TGTGCCAGCAGTGAATGGGGTCTAGCGGGCGGGGAGCTGTTTTTT. The chain recombines TRBV2 with TRBJ2-2; TRBD2 matches at 8 bases. This CDR3 is built from 15 residues. Trimming at V came to 2 bases and at J to 7 bases, leaving 6 bases not matched to a gene. Germline CDR1 reads SNHLY; CDR2 reads FYNNEI.

V and J are TRBV7-9 and TRBJ1-2; D remains unclear. V was cut by 2 bases and J by 3 bases, with 16 bases left in between. The CDR3 totals 16 residues. Germline loops: CDR1 SEHNR, CDR2 FQNEAQ (reference sequence). CDR3 nucleotides: TGTGCCAGCAGCTTAACTCCACCGAGTGATCACTATGGCTACACCTTC. Its protein product is CASSLTPPSDHYGYTF. Full variable domain (outside the CDR3, taken from reference TRBV7-9 and TRBJ1-2): DTGVSQNPRHKITKRGQNVTFRCDPISEHNRLYWYRQTLGQGPEFLTYFQNEAQLEKSRLLSDRFSAERPKGSFSTLEIQRTEQGDSAMYLCASSLTPPSDHYGYTFGSGTRLTVV.